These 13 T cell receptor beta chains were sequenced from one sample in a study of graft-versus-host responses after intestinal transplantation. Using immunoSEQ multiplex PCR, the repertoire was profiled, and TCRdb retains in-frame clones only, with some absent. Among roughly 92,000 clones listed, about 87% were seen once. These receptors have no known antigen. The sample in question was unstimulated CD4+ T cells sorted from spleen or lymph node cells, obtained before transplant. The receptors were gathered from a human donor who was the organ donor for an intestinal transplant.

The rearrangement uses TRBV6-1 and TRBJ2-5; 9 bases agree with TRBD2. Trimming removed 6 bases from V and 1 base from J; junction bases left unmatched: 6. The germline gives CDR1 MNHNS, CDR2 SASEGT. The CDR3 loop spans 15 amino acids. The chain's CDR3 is CASSVAGAGQETQYF. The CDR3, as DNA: TGTGCCAGCAGCGTAGCGGGGGCCGGCCAAGAGACCCAGTACTTC.

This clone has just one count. Here the CDR3 DNA reads TGTGCCAGCAGTCTAGCGGCCTCCTACAATGAGCAGTTCTTC. This codes for CASSLAASYNEQFF. The gene calls are TRBV7-6 and TRBJ2-1, with TRBD2 identical over 7 bases. Germline V gene sequence: CDR1 SGHVS, CDR2 FNYEAQ. This CDR3 spans 14 amino acids. Trimming removed 6 bases from V and 0 bases from J; junction bases left unmatched: 2.

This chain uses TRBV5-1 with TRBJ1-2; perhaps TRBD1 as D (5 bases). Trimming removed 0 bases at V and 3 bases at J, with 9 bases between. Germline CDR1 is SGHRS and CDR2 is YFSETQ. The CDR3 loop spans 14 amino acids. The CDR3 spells CASSLGGKDYGYTF. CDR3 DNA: TGCGCCAGCAGCTTGGGGGGCAAGGACTATGGCTACACCTTC.

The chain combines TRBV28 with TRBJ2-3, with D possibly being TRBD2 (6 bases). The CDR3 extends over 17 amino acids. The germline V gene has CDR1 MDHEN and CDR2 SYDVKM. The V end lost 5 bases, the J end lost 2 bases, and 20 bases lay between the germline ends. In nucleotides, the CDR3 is TGTGCCAGCAGTCCCGGACGGGGTCGGGAGAACACAGATACGCAGTATTTT. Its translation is CASSPGRGRENTDTQYF.

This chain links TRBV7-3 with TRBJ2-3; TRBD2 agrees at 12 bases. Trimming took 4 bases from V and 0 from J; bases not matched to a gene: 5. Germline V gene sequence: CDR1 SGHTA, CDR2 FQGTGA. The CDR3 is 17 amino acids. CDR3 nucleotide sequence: TGTGCCAGCAGCTCGGCTAGCGGGGGGGCAAGCACAGATACGCAGTATTTT. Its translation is CASSSASGGASTDTQYF.

In nucleotides, the CDR3 is TGTGCCAGCAGCCGGGGACTAGCGGGAGTCTGGGGCACAGATACGCAGTATTTT. Protein sequence: CASSRGLAGVWGTDTQYF. The chain couples TRBV7-9 to TRBJ2-3, with 14 bases fitting TRBD2. This CDR3 region has 18 residues. The germline CDR1 and CDR2 sequences are SEHNR and FQNEAQ (reference sequence). V shed 5 bases, J shed 1 base, and the junction held 8 bases outside the gene matches.

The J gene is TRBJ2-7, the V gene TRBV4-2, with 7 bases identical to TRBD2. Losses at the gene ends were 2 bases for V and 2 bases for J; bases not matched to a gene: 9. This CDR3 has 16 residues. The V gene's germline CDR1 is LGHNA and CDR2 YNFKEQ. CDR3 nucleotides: TGTGCCAGCAGCCAAAGGCCGGGACTATGGCCCTACGAGCAGTACTTC. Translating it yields CASSQRPGLWPYEQYF.

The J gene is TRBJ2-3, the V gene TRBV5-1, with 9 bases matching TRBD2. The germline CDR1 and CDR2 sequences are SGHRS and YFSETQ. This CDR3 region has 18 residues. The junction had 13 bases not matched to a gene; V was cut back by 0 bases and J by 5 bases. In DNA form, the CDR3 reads TGCGCCAGCAGCTTGGCAGCCCTTCTGGGTAGCGGGAGAGATACGCAGTATTTT. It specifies CASSLAALLGSGRDTQYF.

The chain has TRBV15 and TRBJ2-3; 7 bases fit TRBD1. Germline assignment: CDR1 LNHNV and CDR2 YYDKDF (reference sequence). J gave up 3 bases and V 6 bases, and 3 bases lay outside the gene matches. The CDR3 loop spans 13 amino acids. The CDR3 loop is CATSLQGTDTQYF. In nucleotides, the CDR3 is TGTGCCACCAGTTTACAGGGGACAGATACGCAGTATTTT.

CDR3: CASSHGGSYEQYF. The CDR3 DNA sequence: TGTGCCAGCAGCCACGGGGGGAGCTACGAGCAGTACTTC. This rearrangement joins TRBV7-8 to TRBJ2-7; 7 nucleotides match TRBD2. Per germline, CDR1 SGHVS and CDR2 FQNEAQ. With V trimmed by 5 bases and J by 3 bases, 4 bases remained unmatched. The CDR3 contains 13 residues.

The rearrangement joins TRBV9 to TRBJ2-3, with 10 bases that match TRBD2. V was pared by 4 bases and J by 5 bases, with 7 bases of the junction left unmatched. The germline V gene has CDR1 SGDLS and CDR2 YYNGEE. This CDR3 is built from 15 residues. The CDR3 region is CASSTSGGAEDTQYF. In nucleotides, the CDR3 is TGTGCCAGCAGCACCAGCGGGGGGGCCGAAGATACGCAGTATTTT. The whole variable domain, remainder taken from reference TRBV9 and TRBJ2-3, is DSGVTQTPKHLITATGQRVTLRCSPRSGDLSVYWYQQSLDQGLQFLIQYYNGEERAKGNILERFSAQQFPDLHSELNLSSLELGDSALYFCASSTSGGAEDTQYFGPGTRLTVL.

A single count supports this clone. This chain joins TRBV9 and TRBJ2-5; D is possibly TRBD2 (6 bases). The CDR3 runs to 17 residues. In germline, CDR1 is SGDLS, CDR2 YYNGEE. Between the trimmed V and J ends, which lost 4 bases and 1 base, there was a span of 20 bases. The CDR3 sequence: CASSPIAAPTFQETQYF. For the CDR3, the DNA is TGTGCCAGCAGCCCAATAGCGGCCCCGACCTTCCAAGAGACCCAGTACTTC.

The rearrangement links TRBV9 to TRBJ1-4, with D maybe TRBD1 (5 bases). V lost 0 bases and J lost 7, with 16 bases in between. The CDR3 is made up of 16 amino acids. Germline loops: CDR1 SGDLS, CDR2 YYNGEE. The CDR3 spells CASSVALDNLAEKLFF. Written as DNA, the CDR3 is TGTGCCAGCAGCGTAGCCCTGGACAACTTAGCTGAAAAACTGTTTTTT.